This T cell receptor (beta chain) comes out of a study of T cells after yellow fever vaccination. General study findings and limits: The study found a weaker secondary response that peaked faster, day 5 versus 15. Across the CD4 and CD8 compartments, a small share of clonotypes was present in both. Subsequent to the booster, the majority of primary-vaccination clones reappeared (around 96% CD4, 80% to 90% CD8).

TCRdb ran MiXCR on the 5' RACE reads and lists one entry per CDR3 protein. This table holds 100,000 to 150,000 distinct CDR3 sequences, under 9% found once. CDR1 is DFQATT and CDR2 is SNEGSKA in the germline V gene (reference sequence). V shed 5 bases and J shed 2 bases, with 10 bases lying between them. This CDR3 contains 12 residues. Notes on this clonotype: The target antigen is unknown.

The chain combines TRBV20-1 with TRBJ2-7; no reliable D call. The receptor comes from a man in his late teens or twenties who received the YFV17D yellow fever vaccine. The starting material was CD8+ T cells sorted from PBMCs, obtained on the day of the yellow fever booster vaccination. CDR3 loop: CSAPTIAYEQYF. In DNA form, the CDR3 reads TGCAGTGCTCCGACAATCGCCTACGAGCAGTACTTC.